The T cell receptor (beta chain) under discussion was sequenced for a study of control samples from healthy donors and cancer patients. This clone has a single count. Trimming left V 3 bases short and J 10 bases short, with 13 bases between. CDR1 and CDR2 (germline): MNHEY, SMNVEV (reference sequence). CDR3 size: 13 residues. Profiling relied on immunoSEQ multiplex PCR, and the TCRdb table lists in-frame clones only, not all of them. The table records 170,000 or so clones, over 85% of them present only once. The chain uses TRBV27 and TRBJ2-1; possibly TRBD1 or TRBD2 for D (5 bases each). The receptor was isolated from a man younger than 35 in good health. Sequenced input: blood. CDR3 sequence (DNA): TGTGCCAGCAGTTTTGCGTCCGGGGACGAGCAGTTCTTC. This codes for CASSFASGDEQFF.